Presented here are 29 T cell receptor beta chains from one specimen sequenced in a study of blood T cell repertoires in COVID-19. Libraries were prepared by immunoSEQ multiplex PCR; TCRdb keeps only in-frame clonotypes and omits some of them. The sample lists under 35,000 clones, 85% to 90% occurring once. Sequencing was done on a sample of peripheral blood. These receptors all stem from a woman aged 60-75 years with active COVID-19.

The genes are TRBV14 and TRBJ1-4; TRBD1 agrees at 8 bases. The CDR3 loop spans 17 amino acids. The germline V gene has CDR1 SGHDN and CDR2 FVKESK. J was trimmed by 0 bases and V by 2 bases; bases with no gene match: 5. CDR3 coding DNA: TGTGCCAGCAGCCAAAGGACAGGGTCGCCAACTAATGAAAAACTGTTTTTT. This encodes CASSQRTGSPTNEKLFF.

The rearrangement joins TRBV3-1 (or the pseudogene TRBV3-2) to TRBJ2-7; TRBD2 agrees at 9 bases. This CDR3 region has 16 residues. The V gene end was trimmed by 6 bases and the J gene end by 0 bases; junction bases not matched to a gene: 9. The germline V gene has CDR1 LGHDT and CDR2 YNNKEL (reference sequence). CDR3 bases: TGTGCCAGCAGTCGACCCCTTAGCGGGAGCTCCTACGAGCAGTACTTC. Translated: CASSRPLSGSSYEQYF.

This chain connects TRBV7-9 to TRBJ1-5; unclear D gene. The CDR3 runs to 13 residues. Between the trimmed V and J ends, which lost 2 bases and 7 bases, there was a span of 9 bases. In germline, CDR1 is SEHNR, CDR2 FQNEAQ (reference sequence). CDR3 DNA: TGTGCCAGCAGCTTAAGTAGAGGCCAGCCCCAGCATTTT. This translates into CASSLSRGQPQHF.

This chain uses TRBV30 with TRBJ2-3; 7 bases match TRBD2. CDR3 length: 18 amino acids. CDR1 is GTSNPN and CDR2 is SVGIG in the germline V gene (reference sequence). V lost 2 bases and J lost 0; bases outside the gene matches: 14. The CDR3 DNA sequence: TGTGCCTGGAGTAGTTACCAGCGGGGCGGCCCTAGCACAGATACGCAGTATTTT. It translates to CAWSSYQRGGPSTDTQYF.

The sample holds one count of this clone. This sample includes further DNA sequences coding for the same CDR3. The rearrangement joins TRBV10-3 to TRBJ1-2; D gene ambiguous. The CDR3 extends over 13 amino acids. V was shortened by 6 bases and J by 0 bases, with 8 bases between the two germline ends. The germline V gene encodes CDR1 ENHRY and CDR2 SYGVKD. The chain's CDR3 is CAISQEANYGYTF. The CDR3 DNA follows: TGTGCCATCAGCCAGGAGGCTAACTATGGCTACACCTTC.

This chain links TRBV7-3 with TRBJ2-5; 7 bases match TRBD1. The CDR3 spans 15 residues. J was trimmed by 10 bases and V by 4 bases; bases with no gene match: 15. Germline loops: CDR1 SGHTA, CDR2 FQGTGA. The CDR3 DNA follows: TGTGCCAGCAGCTCCACCGGGACAGCGGTTGATAACCAGTACTTC. The encoded protein is CASSSTGTAVDNQYF.

This rearrangement joins TRBV6-1 to TRBJ1-1, with TRBD1 as a possible D gene (6 bases). V lost 2 bases to trimming and J lost 1 base, with 11 bases between them. The CDR3 consists of 15 residues. Germline V gene lookup returns CDR1 MNHNS and CDR2 SASEGT. In DNA, the CDR3 is TGTGCCAGCAGTGAACAGGGGTTATGGAACACTGAAGCTTTCTTT. Protein product: CASSEQGLWNTEAFF.

The CDR3 DNA follows: TGTGCCATCAGTGAGTCGAGGAACAGGGGTGTGAACACCGGGGAGCTGTTTTTT. Translation gives CAISESRNRGVNTGELFF. The chain has TRBV10-3 and TRBJ2-2; 7 nucleotides line up with TRBD1. The junction had 8 bases not matched to a gene; V was cut back by 0 bases and J by 1 base. From germline, CDR1 is ENHRY and CDR2 SYGVKD. The length of the CDR3 is 18 residues.

The V call is TRBV6-5, the J call TRBJ2-3; 8 positions match TRBD2. V lost 0 bases and J lost 4; bases outside the gene matches: 6. This CDR3 has 16 amino acids. In germline, CDR1 is MNHEY, CDR2 SVGAGI. The CDR3 coding sequence is TGTGCCAGCAGTTACTCGACGGGAGGGGGGGCAGATACGCAGTATTTT. It is translated as CASSYSTGGGADTQYF.

The CDR3 region has the DNA TGCGCCAGCAGCTTGACAGGGGAGAGGGACGAGCAGTACTTC. It translates to CASSLTGERDEQYF. The chain has TRBV5-1 and TRBJ2-7, with TRBD1 matching over 7 bases. From germline, CDR1 is SGHRS and CDR2 YFSETQ. The junction had 6 bases not matched to a gene; V was cut back by 1 base and J by 5 bases. The CDR3 totals 14 residues.

This clone has just a few counts. V is TRBV7-9 and J is TRBJ2-1; D is perhaps TRBD2 (6 bases). CDR1 and CDR2 from the germline V gene are SEHNR and FQNEAQ (reference sequence). V lost 3 bases to trimming and J lost 14 bases, with 14 bases between them. This CDR3 spans 12 amino acids. CDR3 sequence reads: CASSFGSPQEFF. CDR3 in DNA: TGTGCCAGCAGCTTCGGGAGTCCCCAGGAGTTCTTC.

This sequence joins TRBV5-1 and TRBJ2-3; TRBD2 agrees at 7 bases. V lost 2 bases, J lost 0 bases, and 3 bases stayed unmatched. The CDR3 length is 15 residues. Germline-derived CDR1 and CDR2 are SGHRS and YFSETQ. The DNA for the CDR3 is TGCGCCAGCAGCTTAGCGGGAAGGAGCACAGATACGCAGTATTTT. Translating it yields CASSLAGRSTDTQYF.

The chain couples TRBV20-1 to TRBJ2-7; 10 bases map to TRBD2. Germline V lookup: CDR1 DFQATT, CDR2 SNEGSKA (reference sequence). CDR3 length: 15 amino acids. The J segment lost 2 bases and the V segment lost 3 bases, leaving 7 bases of the junction unmatched. The CDR3 sequence: CSASISLAGAYEQYF. The CDR3 DNA is TGCAGTGCTAGTATAAGCCTAGCGGGGGCCTACGAGCAGTACTTC.

There are a few counts of this clone. The genes are TRBV7-8 and TRBJ2-7; 12 bases agree with TRBD1. The CDR3 length is 17 residues. V lost 4 bases to trimming and J lost 2 bases; unmatched junction nucleotides: 9. Germline CDR1 reads SGHVS; CDR2 reads FQNEAQ. In nucleotides, the CDR3 is TGTGCCAGCAGCTACCTGGCGGGACAGGGGGCTGCCTACGAGCAGTACTTC. This codes for CASSYLAGQGAAYEQYF.

This chain joins TRBV30 and TRBJ2-5, with TRBD2 matching over 11 bases. Per germline, CDR1 GTSNPN and CDR2 SVGIG (reference sequence). V gave up 2 bases and J gave up 5 bases; unmatched junction bases: 16. This CDR3 region has 18 residues. CDR3 loop: CAWSPRGLAGARGETQYF. DNA for the CDR3: TGTGCCTGGAGTCCTCGAGGACTAGCGGGCGCTAGGGGGGAGACCCAGTACTTC.

The chain combines TRBV28 with TRBJ2-7; TRBD1 might be the D (6 bases). Between the trimmed V and J ends, which lost 7 bases and 2 bases, there was a span of 15 bases. The CDR3 has 14 residues. CDR1 and CDR2 (germline): MDHEN, SYDVKM. The DNA of the CDR3 is TGTGCCAGCACCCAGGGGCCGAATACCTACGAGCAGTACTTC. This codes for CASTQGPNTYEQYF.

The rearrangement uses TRBV6-4 and TRBJ2-2; D unclear. Deletions cut 0 bases from V and 2 bases from J, with 10 bases between. The CDR3 covers 16 residues. Germline CDR1 is MRHNA and CDR2 is SNTAGT. CDR3 amino acids: CASSDSTEINTGELFF. CDR3 nucleotide sequence: TGTGCCAGCAGTGACTCTACAGAAATAAACACCGGGGAGCTGTTTTTT.

The chain is built from TRBV5-1 and TRBJ2-1; D possibly corresponds to TRBD1 (5 bases). The CDR3 has 14 residues. Trimming took off 0 bases at V and 4 bases at J, with 8 bases between the two ends. CDR1 and CDR2 (germline): SGHRS, YFSETQ. DNA for the CDR3: TGCGCCAGCAGCTTGGGGTCAGGGTACAATGAGCAGTTCTTC. Its protein is CASSLGSGYNEQFF.

The genes are TRBV7-2 and TRBJ2-7, with 8 bases lining up with TRBD2. Germline lookup yields CDR1 SGHTA and CDR2 FQGNSA. The CDR3 contains 17 residues. Germline trimming cut 2 bases from V and 3 bases from J; bases unmatched to any gene: 12. This CDR3 reads CASSLNPIAGKNYEQYF. CDR3 coding DNA: TGTGCCAGCAGCTTAAACCCTATAGCGGGGAAGAACTACGAGCAGTACTTC.

The genes are TRBV2 and TRBJ2-1, with TRBD2 identical over 8 bases. The CDR3 covers 16 residues. Germline V gene lookup returns CDR1 SNHLY and CDR2 FYNNEI. The V segment lost 8 bases and the J segment 7 bases; nucleotides outside the gene matches: 16. CDR3 DNA sequence: TGTGCCAGCTACCTAGGAGTGGGACTAGTTCTGAATGAGCAGTTCTTC. It is translated as CASYLGVGLVLNEQFF.

The chain joins TRBV19 to TRBJ2-5; maybe TRBD1 (6 bases). CDR1 and CDR2 from the germline V gene are LNHDA and SQIVND (reference sequence). Trimming took off 0 bases at V and 5 bases at J, with 13 bases between the two ends. CDR3 length: 15 amino acids. This CDR3 reads CASSIDGQPVETQYF. CDR3 nucleotides: TGTGCCAGTAGTATAGACGGACAGCCGGTGGAGACCCAGTACTTC. The full variable domain, rest sourced from reference TRBV19 and TRBJ2-5, is DGGITQSPKYLFRKEGQNVTLSCEQNLNHDAMYWYRQDPGQGLRLIYYSQIVNDFQKGDIAEGYSVSREKKESFPLTVTSAQKNPTAFYLCASSIDGQPVETQYFGPGTRLLVL.

The rearrangement links TRBV19 to TRBJ2-3; 13 nucleotides match TRBD2. The CDR3 is 19 residues long. V gave up 1 base and J gave up 0 bases; unmatched junction bases: 7. CDR1 LNHDA and CDR2 SQIVND come from the germline V gene (reference sequence). CDR3 in amino acids: CASSIAGTSGIDSTDTQYF. In DNA, the CDR3 is TGTGCCAGTAGTATAGCGGGGACTAGCGGGATTGATAGCACAGATACGCAGTATTTT.

The chain links TRBV28 to TRBJ1-5, with 7 bases identical to TRBD1. The V gene's germline CDR1 is MDHEN and CDR2 SYDVKM. V lost 5 bases and J lost 4; bases outside the gene matches: 8. There are 15 residues in the CDR3. As DNA, the CDR3 is TGTGCCAGCAGTCGACAGACAGGGTGGAATCAGCCCCAGCATTTT. Translation: CASSRQTGWNQPQHF.

This chain uses TRBV7-9 with TRBJ2-7, with 11 bases that match TRBD2. The V segment lost 4 bases and the J segment 5 bases; nucleotides outside the gene matches: 7. Germline loops: CDR1 SEHNR, CDR2 FQNEAQ (reference sequence). The CDR3 is 15 amino acids. The CDR3 DNA follows: TGTGCCAGCAGCTCTACACTAGCGGGAGTCCACGAGCAGTACTTC. Protein sequence: CASSSTLAGVHEQYF.

The rearrangement uses TRBV2 and TRBJ2-3, with D tentatively TRBD2 (7 bases). Germline-derived CDR1 and CDR2 are SNHLY and FYNNEI. The CDR3 contains 16 residues. Trimming left V 4 bases short and J 2 bases short, with 16 bases between. CDR3 region: CASSVDRGAVTDTQYF. The CDR3 coding sequence is TGTGCCAGCAGTGTAGACCGGGGGGCAGTCACAGATACGCAGTATTTT.

The chain carries TRBV29-1 and TRBJ2-2; perhaps TRBD1 as D (6 bases). Trimming left V 4 bases short and J 5 bases short, with 11 bases between. The germline V gene encodes CDR1 SQVTM and CDR2 ANQGSEA. This CDR3 region has 13 residues. The CDR3 region is CSVVQGWTGELFF. CDR3 nucleotides: TGCAGCGTTGTACAGGGTTGGACCGGGGAGCTGTTTTTT.

The chain joins TRBV7-9 to TRBJ2-7; D is perhaps TRBD1 (6 bases). This CDR3 is 15 amino acids long. Trimming removed 2 bases at V and 3 bases at J, with 14 bases between. CDR1 is SEHNR, CDR2 FQNEAQ, per germline (reference sequence). In DNA form, the CDR3 reads TGTGCCAGCAGCTTACGTCTGGACAGTGACTACGAGCAGTACTTC. It specifies CASSLRLDSDYEQYF.

CDR3: CASSSDSLLYGYTF. Written as DNA, the CDR3 is TGTGCCAGCAGCTCGGACAGCCTACTCTATGGCTACACCTTC. The V call is TRBV7-9, the J call TRBJ1-2; maybe TRBD1 (6 bases). From germline, CDR1 is SEHNR and CDR2 FQNEAQ (reference sequence). The CDR3 runs 14 residues. Trimming removed 4 bases at V and 4 bases at J, with 13 bases between.

This sequence joins TRBV30 and TRBJ1-2, with D tentatively TRBD1 (5 bases). Trimming removed 2 bases at V and 6 bases at J, with 13 bases between. Germline CDR1 GTSNPN, CDR2 SVGIG (reference sequence). The CDR3 is 13 amino acids. Here the CDR3 DNA reads TGTGCCTGGAGTCGGGGTTGGGGGGATGGCTACACCTTC. The encoded protein is CAWSRGWGDGYTF.